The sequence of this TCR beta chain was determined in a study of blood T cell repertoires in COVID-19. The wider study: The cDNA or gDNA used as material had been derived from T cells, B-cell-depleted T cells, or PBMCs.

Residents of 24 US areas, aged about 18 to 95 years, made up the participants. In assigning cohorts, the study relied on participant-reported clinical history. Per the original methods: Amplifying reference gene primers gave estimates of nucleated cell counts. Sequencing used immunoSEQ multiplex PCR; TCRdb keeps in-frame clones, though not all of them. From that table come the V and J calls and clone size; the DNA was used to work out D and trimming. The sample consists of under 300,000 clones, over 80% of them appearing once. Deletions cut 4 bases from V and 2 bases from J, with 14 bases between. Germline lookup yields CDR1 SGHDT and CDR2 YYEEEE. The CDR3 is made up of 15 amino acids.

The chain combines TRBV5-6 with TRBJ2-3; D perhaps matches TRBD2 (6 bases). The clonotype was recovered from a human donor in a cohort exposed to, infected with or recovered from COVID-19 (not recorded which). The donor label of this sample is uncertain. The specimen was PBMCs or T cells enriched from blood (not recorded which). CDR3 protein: CASSVGRGVTDTQYF. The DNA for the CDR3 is TGTGCCAGCAGCGTGGGGCGGGGTGTCACAGATACGCAGTATTTT.